This entry lists 17 T cell receptor beta chains sequenced from one sample in a study of response to subunit inactivated influenza vaccine. TCRdb called the RT-PCR reads again in MiXCR, with one record for every CDR3 protein. Here the sample spans about 780,000 distinct CDR3 sequences, about 18% being singletons. The sequencing here drew on PBMCs from blood, taken 4 to 6 days after vaccination. These receptors all come from a middle-aged man who received an inactivated influenza vaccine.

This clonotype was seen more than once but under ten times. This rearrangement joins TRBV15 to TRBJ2-3, with 8 bases matching TRBD1. The CDR3 is 15 amino acids. V was pared by 0 bases and J by 6 bases, with 5 bases of the junction left unmatched. CDR1 and CDR2 from the germline V gene are LNHNV and YYDKDF (reference sequence). The CDR3 DNA reads as TGTGCCACCAGCAGAGATGTCAGGGGGCTTGATACGCAGTATTTT. It translates to CATSRDVRGLDTQYF.

This chain links TRBV20-1 with TRBJ2-7; the D gene is possibly TRBD1 (6 bases). The germline V and J ends were trimmed by 1 base and 2 bases, with 12 bases remaining between them. CDR3 size: 14 residues. Per germline, CDR1 DFQATT and CDR2 SNEGSKA (reference sequence). CDR3 DNA: TGCAGTGCTAGAGGACAGGTTAGCGCCTACGAGCAGTACTTC. Protein sequence: CSARGQVSAYEQYF.

The V call is TRBV5-1, the J call TRBJ2-7; a possible D gene is TRBD1 (6 bases). The CDR3 is made up of 15 amino acids. Deletions cut 5 bases from V and 2 bases from J, with 17 bases between. Germline values: CDR1 SGHRS, CDR2 YFSETQ. In nucleotides, the CDR3 is TGCGCCAGCAGTGGCTCACAGGGCTCGACCTACGAGCAGTACTTC. This sequence encodes CASSGSQGSTYEQYF.

The rearrangement links TRBV7-8 to TRBJ1-5, with D tentatively TRBD1 (6 bases). The CDR3 is 14 amino acids. Germline loops: CDR1 SGHVS, CDR2 FQNEAQ. V was trimmed by 5 bases and J by 5 bases, leaving 13 bases between them. The DNA for the CDR3 is TGTGCCAGCAGCCCCCGGACAGACTATCAGCCCCAGCATTTT. Translation gives CASSPRTDYQPQHF.

This clonotype was observed a few times. The genes are TRBV15 and TRBJ2-7; 11 bases match TRBD2. The CDR3 totals 16 residues. The V gene's germline CDR1 is LNHNV and CDR2 YYDKDF (reference sequence). The junction had 6 bases not matched to a gene; V was cut back by 2 bases and J by 3 bases. The CDR3 region is CATSRSGTSGLYEQYF. The CDR3 nucleotides read TGTGCCACCAGCAGATCCGGGACTAGCGGTCTCTACGAGCAGTACTTC.

The rearrangement joins TRBV12-3 or TRBV12-4 to TRBJ2-5; D not resolved. The CDR3 spans 15 residues. The germline V and J ends were trimmed by 8 bases and 5 bases, with 21 bases remaining between them. Here the CDR3 DNA reads TGTGCCAGCTCCTCCCGGGTTATGGGGTGGGAGACCCAGTACTTC. Translating it yields CASSSRVMGWETQYF.

This clonotype showed up just a few times. V and J are TRBV7-2 and TRBJ2-6, with 7 positions matching TRBD1. Germline CDR1 is SGHTA and CDR2 is FQGNSA. The CDR3 is 16 residues long. The junction had 8 bases not matched to a gene; V was cut back by 5 bases and J by 4 bases. The CDR3 here is CASSGSTGVGANVLTF. CDR3 nucleotide sequence: TGTGCCAGCAGCGGGAGCACAGGGGTAGGGGCCAACGTCCTGACTTTC.

In its sample, this clonotype was seen many times. This chain uses TRBV24-1 with TRBJ1-1; tentatively, D is TRBD1 (6 bases). Germline V gene lookup returns CDR1 KGHDR and CDR2 SFDVKD. The CDR3 loop spans 14 amino acids. The ends were cut back, 5 bases at V and 1 base at J, with 10 bases in the middle. CDR3 region: CATSAGAGNTEAFF. Here the CDR3 DNA reads TGTGCCACCAGTGCAGGGGCTGGGAACACTGAAGCTTTCTTT.

This clonotype was found many times. The genes are TRBV6-2 or TRBV6-3 and TRBJ2-7; D gene uncertain. The CDR3 contains 21 residues. Germline CDR1 reads MNHEY; CDR2 reads SVGEGT. V was trimmed by 6 bases and J by 6 bases, leaving 39 bases between them. The CDR3 nucleotides are TGTGCCAGCAGCCCCAGTTTTATATCGGGTGGAGTCTTTAAGTCGTTCTCCGAGCAGTACTTC. As protein: CASSPSFISGGVFKSFSEQYF.

In this sample, this clonotype turned up many times. The genes are TRBV20-1 and TRBJ2-1, with 7 bases matching TRBD2. Losses at the gene ends were 0 bases for V and 0 bases for J; bases not matched to a gene: 8. The CDR3 is made up of 17 amino acids. CDR1 is DFQATT and CDR2 is SNEGSKA in the germline V gene (reference sequence). In nucleotides, the CDR3 is TGCAGTGCTAGAGATTTACGGCTAGCGGACTCCTACAATGAGCAGTTCTTC. As protein: CSARDLRLADSYNEQFF.

This clonotype was picked up a small number of times. The chain uses TRBV10-3 and TRBJ2-2; D gene unclear. Germline CDR1 ENHRY, CDR2 SYGVKD. This CDR3 is 13 amino acids long. Trimming shortened V by 0 bases and J by 4 bases, and 3 bases separated the two germline ends. DNA for the CDR3: TGTGCCATCAGTGAGTCTTCCACCGGGGAGCTGTTTTTT. Its protein product is CAISESSTGELFF.

This clonotype showed up just a few times. The genes are TRBV24-1 and TRBJ2-3; no firm D call. This CDR3 comprises 13 residues. Trimming pared 4 bases from V and 14 bases from J, leaving 18 bases between. The germline CDR1 and CDR2 sequences are KGHDR and SFDVKD. CDR3 residues: CATSDPGPPLVYF. CDR3 nucleotide sequence: TGTGCCACCAGTGACCCCGGACCACCGTTAGTGTATTTT.

The CDR3 sequence: CASSIDYVEQFF. CDR3 DNA sequence: TGTGCCAGCAGTATCGACTACGTAGAGCAGTTCTTC. This chain uses TRBV12-3 or TRBV12-4 with TRBJ2-1; TRBD2 might be the D (5 bases). V shed 5 bases and J shed 10 bases, with 12 bases lying between them. This CDR3 is 12 amino acids long.

Only a few counts were recorded for this clonotype. The chain joins TRBV28 to TRBJ2-5; unclear D gene. The germline gives CDR1 MDHEN, CDR2 SYDVKM. The CDR3 runs to 16 residues. V lost 3 bases and J lost 2, with 16 bases in between. The CDR3 bases are TGTGCCAGCAGTTTCCCTGCCGATTCAACACAAGAGACCCAGTACTTC. This sequence encodes CASSFPADSTQETQYF. Complete variable domain (other parts from reference TRBV28 and TRBJ2-5): DVKVTQSSRYLVKRTGEKVFLECVQDMDHENMFWYRQDPGLGLRLIYFSYDVKMKEKGDIPEGYSVSREKKERFSLILESASTNQTSMYLCASSFPADSTQETQYFGPGTRLLVL.

The gene calls are TRBV12-3 or TRBV12-4 and TRBJ1-5, with 8 positions matching TRBD1. The CDR3 is 14 amino acids. Trimming cost V 6 bases and J 1 base; bases outside gene matches: 2. The CDR3 DNA sequence: TGTGCCAGCAGGGGACAGGTGAGCAATCAGCCCCAGCATTTT. Translating it yields CASRGQVSNQPQHF.

This clonotype was detected only a few times. The junction departs from the called germline gene at one end, perhaps through a read error. The chain couples TRBV12-3 or TRBV12-4 to TRBJ2-7; D is perhaps TRBD2 (6 bases). CDR3 length equals 11 residues. The CDR3 sequence is CASSLGGTVDF. In DNA, the CDR3 is TGTGCCAGCAGTCTGGGGGGAACCGTGGACTTC.

This clonotype came up a few times. The chain links TRBV6-5 to TRBJ2-7; D may be TRBD1 or TRBD2 (6 bases each). The CDR3 is 14 residues long. V dropped 0 bases and J dropped 5 bases, with 11 bases sitting between them. Germline assignment: CDR1 MNHEY and CDR2 SVGAGI. The CDR3 DNA reads TGTGCCAGCAGTTACTCTAGAGGGGGGCACGAGCAGTACTTC. Translation gives CASSYSRGGHEQYF.